This T cell receptor beta chain was documented in a study of T cells in tuberculosis. Study outcomes and limitations: Cases with active tuberculosis were adults, while controls were adolescents. Active tuberculosis TCR-alpha repertoires lay closer to GMM-specific TCRs than IGRA-negative controls, suggesting clonal expansion.

TCRdb keeps only in-frame clones here, not all; method: immunoSEQ multiplex PCR. The sample contains about 43,000 clones, roughly 94% of which appear only once. Worth noting for this clone: The antigen is not known.

This CDR3 is built from 14 residues. V lost 5 bases to trimming and J lost 10 bases; unmatched junction nucleotides: 13. The V gene's germline CDR1 is SQVTM and CDR2 ANQGSEA. The TCR originated in a donor aged 5 to 30 with latent tuberculosis or without tuberculosis infection. Some clones in this sample may be carry-over from other donors' samples. The chain uses TRBV29-1 and TRBJ2-1, with 8 positions matching TRBD1. Sequencing was carried out using PBMCs. CDR3 in DNA: TGCAGCGTTTCCCCCCAGGGGGCTGTCAGAGAGCAGTTCTTC. Amino acids: CSVSPQGAVREQFF.